This T cell receptor beta chain was recorded in a study of CD8 T cells in ankylosing spondylitis. Study-wide results and caveats: Clones linked to disease, bearing a CD8+ phenotype, were relatively rare in peripheral blood. Clones linked to disease were reported to show significant enrichment in matched ankylosing spondylitis synovial fluid. Characteristic of ankylosing spondylitis blood, it appeared, was a TCR beta motif comprising roughly 8 highly homologous variants. A number of the motif variants had already been described in reactive arthritis synovial fluid and blood.

CDR3 length equals 14 residues. Germline CDR1 reads LNHDA; CDR2 reads SQIVND (reference sequence). V lost 3 bases, J lost 5 bases, and 11 bases lay in between. Quantitative 5'-RACE with molecular barcodes was used to make the TCR beta libraries. In TCRdb, the 5' RACE reads were re-called with MiXCR into one record per CDR3 protein. The sample contains 700,000 or so distinct CDR3 sequences, 15% to 20% of which appear only once. This clonotype has more than one count but fewer than ten. Its target is unknown. The V and J genes are TRBV19 and TRBJ1-5, with D perhaps TRBD1 (6 bases). Sequencing input: blood, either unsorted or a sorted T cell fraction (not recorded which). The receptor's source is a male donor with ankylosing spondylitis. The CDR3 protein is CASSMAGADQPQHF. DNA for the CDR3: TGTGCCAGTAGTATGGCGGGGGCGGATCAGCCCCAGCATTTT. The full variable domain, with the rest looked up from reference TRBV19 and TRBJ1-5, is DGGITQSPKYLFRKEGQNVTLSCEQNLNHDAMYWYRQDPGQGLRLIYYSQIVNDFQKGDIAEGYSVSREKKESFPLTVTSAQKNPTAFYLCASSMAGADQPQHFGDGTRLSIL.